The 3 T cell receptor beta chains presented below share a single source sample, sequenced in a study of molecular identifiers for immune sequencing clone quantification. TCRdb re-derived calls from the PCR reads in MiXCR, one entry per CDR3 protein. This table holds about 640,000 distinct CDR3 sequences, about 20% found once. Source material: naive CD8+ T cells from blood, with Jurkat cell RNA spiked in. Subset in this sample: FACS-sorted CD8+CD4-CCR7+CD45RA+ naive T cells. These receptors were obtained from a human donor in good health. Some libraries in this study had Jurkat cell RNA spiked in.

In this sample, this clonotype turned up many times. This sequence joins TRBV30 and TRBJ2-1; D perhaps matches TRBD1 (6 bases). Trimming stripped 4 bases from V and 0 bases from J, with 16 bases between. Per the germline V gene, CDR1 is GTSNPN and CDR2 is SVGIG (reference sequence). The length of the CDR3 is 16 residues. CDR3 protein: CAWTPRTAPSYNEQFF. The CDR3 DNA reads as TGTGCCTGGACCCCAAGGACAGCACCCTCCTACAATGAGCAGTTCTTC.

V and J are TRBV5-3 and TRBJ2-1; D tentatively fits TRBD1 or TRBD2 (7 bases each). TRBV5-3 is placed among ORFs of uncertain function. Trimming took 8 bases from V and 8 from J, leaving 17 bases between them. CDR3 length: 13 amino acids. CDR3: CASSSRGGDEQFF. In nucleotides, the CDR3 is TGTGCCAGCAGCAGCAGGGGGGGTGATGAGCAGTTCTTC.

This clonotype was seen many times. The chain uses TRBV5-6 and TRBJ2-5, with 9 positions matching TRBD1. The germline V gene has CDR1 SGHDT and CDR2 YYEEEE. The CDR3 is 15 amino acids. V trimming: 4 bases; J trimming: 2 bases; junction bases outside the gene matches: 6. CDR3: CASSPETGGQETQYF. The CDR3 coding sequence is TGTGCCAGCAGCCCCGAGACAGGGGGACAAGAGACCCAGTACTTC.